Listed below are T cell receptor beta chains from one sample, sequenced in a study of blood T cells in healthy people across ages. TCRdb recomputed calls from the 5' RACE reads with MiXCR, one row per CDR3 protein. Among roughly 700,000 distinct CDR3 sequences listed, around a quarter were seen once. The data were also submitted as part of a second study, on T cells of mothers and their children.

The sequencing input was blood. The receptor set was obtained from a boy aged 5-17 years in good health. CDR3s include the opening cysteine and the closing phenylalanine or tryptophan. The order of the fields is D gene, clone size, V gene, CDR3 length, J gene, CDR3 protein, CDR3 DNA. D genes are given only for firm matches. A clone size is listed for some rows: how often the clone was seen (once, few, many), or a class if it is expanded.

.	.	TRBV25-1	14	TRBJ2-7	CASSLGGLTDEQYF	TGTGCCAGCAGTCTGGGCGGGCTAACTGACGAGCAGTACTTC
TRBD1	few	TRBV6-5	15	TRBJ2-5	CASSYSSRGHGTQYF	TGTGCCAGCAGTTACTCGTCCAGGGGGCATGGGACCCAGTACTTC
TRBD1	.	TRBV29-1	18	TRBJ2-6	CSVPGPGTVFSGANVLTF	TGCAGCGTCCCGGGGCCCGGGACAGTCTTCTCTGGGGCCAACGTCCTGACTTTC
.	few	TRBV28	15	TRBJ1-6	CASSLAGVGDSPLHF	TGTGCCAGCAGTTTAGCAGGGGTAGGGGATTCACCCCTCCACTTT
.	.	TRBV7-9	14	TRBJ2-5	CASRDGTWGETQYF	TGTGCCAGCAGGGACGGGACTTGGGGTGAGACCCAGTACTTC
.	.	TRBV27	17	TRBJ2-6	CASSLWGEGAGANVLTF	TGTGCCAGCAGTTTATGGGGTGAAGGGGCTGGGGCCAACGTCCTGACTTTC
.	few	TRBV10-3	16	TRBJ1-2	CAISSGGRASYGGHTF	TGTGCCATCAGCTCTGGCGGCAGGGCGTCGTACGGAGGCCACACCTTC
.	.	TRBV29-1	13	TRBJ2-5	CSARGGDQETQYF	TGCAGCGCCCGAGGGGGGGATCAAGAGACCCAGTACTTC
.	.	TRBV9	18	TRBJ1-4	CASSVSPHRESTNEKLFF	TGTGCCAGCAGCGTAAGCCCCCACAGGGAATCCACTAATGAAAAACTGTTTTTT
.	few	TRBV4-2	17	TRBJ2-3	CASSQESGLSSTDTQYF	TGTGCCAGCAGCCAAGAGTCAGGGCTGTCTAGCACAGATACGCAGTATTTT
.	.	TRBV19	13	TRBJ1-4	CASSARGHEKLFF	TGTGCCAGTAGTGCCCGGGGCCATGAAAAACTGTTTTTT
.	few	TRBV7-9	15	TRBJ1-2	CASSSNQGGNDGYTF	TGTGCCAGCAGCTCGAATCAGGGAGGGAATGACGGCTACACCTTC
TRBD1	.	TRBV13	16	TRBJ2-3	CASITFGQGIPDTQYF	TGTGCCAGCATTACCTTCGGACAGGGGATCCCGGATACGCAGTATTTT
TRBD1	.	TRBV6-5	15	TRBJ2-7	CASSYSDRFSYEQYF	TGTGCCAGCAGTTACTCGGACAGGTTCTCCTACGAGCAGTACTTC
.	.	TRBV6-5	15	TRBJ1-5	CASSFLDRRNQPQHF	TGTGCCAGCAGTTTCCTGGACCGTCGGAATCAGCCCCAGCATTTT
.	.	TRBV2	13	TRBJ1-1	CASSVLPAAEAFF	TGTGCCAGCAGCGTCCTTCCGGCCGCTGAAGCTTTCTTT
TRBD1	many	TRBV29-1	13	TRBJ2-5	CSVGTGVGETQYF	TGCAGCGTTGGAACAGGGGTGGGCGAGACCCAGTACTTC
TRBD2	.	TRBV11-2	16	TRBJ2-6	CASSSIAGRGANVLTF	TGTGCCAGCAGCTCCATAGCGGGAAGGGGGGCCAACGTCCTGACTTTC
.	once	TRBV20-1	13	TRBJ2-7	CSARETASYEQYF	TGCAGTGCTAGAGAGACAGCTTCCTACGAGCAGTACTTC
TRBD1	many	TRBV7-2	14	TRBJ2-7	CASSLGRGRYEQYF	TGTGCCAGCAGCTTAGGTAGGGGGCGGTACGAGCAGTACTTC
.	few	TRBV4-1	14	TRBJ2-5	CASSRKRRRETQYF	TGCGCCAGCAGTCGGAAGCGGAGACGGGAGACCCAGTACTTC
.	.	TRBV7-2	18	TRBJ2-3	CASSAPQGEGVLTDTQYF	TGTGCCAGCAGCGCGCCCCAGGGTGAAGGGGTACTCACAGATACGCAGTATTTT
TRBD1	few	TRBV14	14	TRBJ2-1	CASSLIQGDGEQFF	TGTGCCAGCAGCCTAATACAGGGGGACGGTGAGCAGTTCTTC